The 22 T cell receptor beta chains reported below all come from one sample, sequenced in a study of CD8+ T cells in alopecia areata. The sequencing template was cDNA reverse transcribed from extracted RNA. The method was immunoSEQ multiplex PCR; TCRdb's version includes in-frame clones alone and lacks a portion of them. The data contain some 190,000 clones, approximately 57% of them singletons. As for treatment: oral pan-JAK inhibitor, 5-10 mg twice daily. This sample comprised CD4+ T cells sorted from blood, obtained at week 24, from a patient treated with tofacitinib. All receptors come from a human donor with alopecia areata.

V and J are TRBV30 and TRBJ2-7; D might be TRBD2 (5 bases). The ends were cut back, 3 bases at V and 5 bases at J, with 11 bases in the middle. The CDR3 covers 12 residues. Germline V CDR1 and CDR2: GTSNPN, SVGIG (reference sequence). CDR3 in amino acids: CAWSAGGHEQYF. CDR3 nucleotide sequence: TGTGCCTGGAGCGCGGGTGGCCACGAGCAGTACTTC.

This clone has a handful of counts. The J gene is TRBJ1-5, the V gene TRBV29-1; D unclear. The length of the CDR3 is 13 residues. The V end lost 6 bases, the J end lost 3 bases, and 12 bases lay between the germline ends. CDR1 is SQVTM, CDR2 ANQGSEA, per germline. The CDR3 coding sequence is TGCAGCGTCCAGGAGGCATACAATCAGCCCCAGCATTTT. It encodes CSVQEAYNQPQHF.

With respect to this clone: One end of the junction varies from germline; a read error may be responsible. Other DNA sequences from this sample encode an identical CDR3 as well. V gene TRBV30 combines with J gene TRBJ1-1; D not resolved. The germline V gene has CDR1 GTSNPN and CDR2 SVGIG (reference sequence). The CDR3 runs to 13 residues. The CDR3 reads CAWSENENTEAFF. The CDR3 DNA follows: TGTGCCTGGAGTGAGAATGAGAACACTGAAGCCTTCTTT.

This sequence joins TRBV7-9 and TRBJ1-4; 12 bases agree with TRBD1. After removal of 8 bases from V and 5 bases from J, the junction contained 6 bases not matched to a gene. The CDR3 length is 15 residues. Looked up from germline, CDR1 is SEHNR and CDR2 is FQNEAQ (reference sequence). The CDR3 here is CASAGQGASNEKLFF. The CDR3 nucleotides are TGTGCCAGCGCGGGACAGGGGGCTTCGAATGAAAAACTGTTTTTT.

V and J are TRBV29-1 and TRBJ2-3, with D possibly TRBD1 on 6 matching bases. Trimming removed 5 bases at V and 0 bases at J, with 9 bases between. Per germline, CDR1 SQVTM and CDR2 ANQGSEA. The CDR3 is made up of 13 amino acids. In DNA, the CDR3 is TGCAGCGTTTTAAGGGGGAGCACAGATACGCAGTATTTT. Translated, it gives CSVLRGSTDTQYF.

This clone came up a few times. The gene calls are TRBV25-1 and TRBJ1-1; D might be TRBD1 (5 bases). This CDR3 has 13 amino acids. Per germline, CDR1 MGHDK and CDR2 SYGVNS. V was trimmed by 5 bases and J by 8 bases, leaving 15 bases between them. In DNA form, the CDR3 reads TGTGCCAGCAGTATCCAGGGATCTACCGAAGCTTTCTTT. Protein: CASSIQGSTEAFF.

In its sample, this clone was seen once. The chain is built from TRBV29-1 and TRBJ1-2; D may be TRBD1 (5 bases). Germline V CDR1 and CDR2: SQVTM, ANQGSEA. The CDR3 is made up of 13 amino acids. Deletions cut 3 bases from V and 7 bases from J, with 15 bases between. CDR3 nucleotides: TGCAGCGTTGACCCCCCCTCTGGGGGTGGCTACACCTTC. Protein: CSVDPPSGGGYTF.

The chain combines TRBV9 with TRBJ1-5; maybe TRBD1 (5 bases). V lost 4 bases and J 5 bases, leaving 13 bases between the germline ends. The germline V gene encodes CDR1 SGDLS and CDR2 YYNGEE. The CDR3 contains 14 residues. This CDR3 is CASSSDWGDQPQHF. The CDR3, as DNA: TGTGCCAGCAGCTCCGACTGGGGGGATCAGCCCCAGCATTTT. The full variable domain, rest sourced from reference TRBV9 and TRBJ1-5, is DSGVTQTPKHLITATGQRVTLRCSPRSGDLSVYWYQQSLDQGLQFLIQYYNGEERAKGNILERFSAQQFPDLHSELNLSSLELGDSALYFCASSSDWGDQPQHFGDGTRLSIL.

This clone was recorded a few times. The V gene is TRBV29-1, the J gene TRBJ2-1, with 12 bases fitting TRBD2. V trimming: 0 bases; J trimming: 10 bases; junction bases outside the gene matches: 7. This CDR3 has 15 residues. Germline V gene lookup returns CDR1 SQVTM and CDR2 ANQGSEA. CDR3 amino acids: CSVEDGGLAGSEQFF. The CDR3, as DNA: TGCAGCGTTGAAGATGGCGGACTAGCGGGGAGCGAGCAGTTCTTC.

The rearrangement uses TRBV4-3 and TRBJ2-5; no clear D. Germline V lookup: CDR1 LGHNA, CDR2 YSLEER. V dropped 1 base and J dropped 2 bases, with 11 bases sitting between them. This CDR3 is built from 15 residues. CDR3 amino acids: CASSQAQRKQETQYF. CDR3 nucleotides: TGCGCCAGCAGCCAAGCACAGCGAAAACAAGAGACCCAGTACTTC.

Here the CDR3 DNA reads TGCGCCAGCAGCCAAGGCCCACTTCGTTTCACAGATACGCAGTATTTT. Encoded protein: CASSQGPLRFTDTQYF. The chain uses TRBV4-3 and TRBJ2-3, with D uncertain. Germline assignment: CDR1 LGHNA and CDR2 YSLEER. The germline V and J ends were trimmed by 1 base and 2 bases, with 13 bases remaining between them. The CDR3 is 16 amino acids.

V and J are TRBV29-1 and TRBJ2-4, with 7 bases lining up with TRBD1. The CDR3 runs 13 residues. The V and J ends lost 6 bases and 4 bases, in that order; junction bases with no gene match: 6. Looked up from germline, CDR1 is SQVTM and CDR2 is ANQGSEA. CDR3 bases: TGCAGCGTGGTTTCAGGGGGAAAAAACATTCAGTACTTC. Amino acids: CSVVSGGKNIQYF.

In regard to this clone: This same CDR3 is encoded by further DNA sequences in the sample. V is TRBV29-1 and J is TRBJ2-5; unclear D gene. Germline V gene data show CDR1 as SQVTM and CDR2 as ANQGSEA. V dropped 4 bases and J dropped 3 bases, with 6 bases sitting between them. This CDR3 spans 11 amino acids. CDR3 coding DNA: TGCAGCGTTGGTGGTGAAGAGACCCAGTACTTC. Protein product: CSVGGEETQYF.

This clone was counted a few times. The chain joins TRBV5-1 to TRBJ1-2, with D perhaps matching TRBD1 (5 bases). The CDR3 sequence is 15 residues long. Trimming shortened V by 0 bases and J by 3 bases, and 12 bases separated the two germline ends. Germline V CDR1 and CDR2: SGHRS, YFSETQ. CDR3 coding DNA: TGCGCCAGCAGCTTGGTCGCGGGGCCAGACTATGGCTACACCTTC. This encodes CASSLVAGPDYGYTF.

The V call is TRBV4-2, the J call TRBJ2-2; tentatively, D is TRBD2 (6 bases). The CDR3 extends over 17 amino acids. The germline gives CDR1 LGHNA, CDR2 YNFKEQ. V shed 0 bases and J shed 1 base, with 12 bases lying between them. The chain's CDR3 is CASSQDWRGLNTGELFF. The CDR3 nucleotides are TGTGCCAGCAGCCAAGATTGGAGGGGCCTGAACACCGGGGAGCTGTTTTTT.

The genes are TRBV5-1 and TRBJ1-2; D gene ambiguous. The germline V gene encodes CDR1 SGHRS and CDR2 YFSETQ. The CDR3 is made up of 14 amino acids. V dropped 3 bases and J dropped 4 bases, with 13 bases sitting between them. This CDR3 is CASSSSSSGYGYTF. CDR3 nucleotides: TGCGCCAGCAGCTCTTCGAGTTCCGGCTATGGCTACACCTTC. Drawing the rest from reference TRBV5-1 and TRBJ1-2, the complete variable domain is KAGVTQTPRYLIKTRGQQVTLSCSPISGHRSVSWYQQTPGQGLQFLFEYFSETQRNKGNFPGRFSGRQFSNSRSEMNVSTLELGDSALYLCASSSSSSGYGYTFGSGTRLTVV.

V and J are TRBV7-3 and TRBJ1-1; D gene unclear. CDR1 SGHTA and CDR2 FQGTGA come from the germline V gene. This CDR3 has 15 amino acids. V dropped 1 base and J dropped 1 base, with 10 bases sitting between them. The chain's CDR3 is CASSLNQDPNTEAFF. CDR3 nucleotide sequence: TGTGCCAGCAGCTTAAATCAGGACCCGAACACTGAAGCTTTCTTT.

This clone was picked up a small number of times. The chain combines TRBV6-1 with TRBJ1-2, with D perhaps TRBD1 (6 bases). The CDR3 contains 15 residues. Trimming shortened V by 8 bases and J by 4 bases, and 20 bases separated the two germline ends. The germline CDR1 and CDR2 sequences are MNHNS and SASEGT. Here the CDR3 reads CASGGAAGTSYGYTF. DNA for the CDR3: TGTGCCAGCGGGGGGGCTGCAGGGACCTCCTATGGCTACACCTTC.

The chain carries TRBV2 and TRBJ1-5; 12 bases are a match to TRBD1. Unmatched junction bases numbered 2, after V lost 4 bases and J lost 7 bases. The germline V gene encodes CDR1 SNHLY and CDR2 FYNNEI. The CDR3 loop spans 14 amino acids. The CDR3 region is CASSAGTGGQPQHF. The CDR3 coding sequence is TGTGCCAGCAGTGCCGGGACAGGGGGCCAGCCCCAGCATTTT.

The chain has TRBV29-1 and TRBJ2-3, with D possibly being TRBD2 (6 bases). V was shortened by 5 bases and J by 2 bases, with 11 bases between the two germline ends. This CDR3 comprises 13 residues. Germline loops: CDR1 SQVTM, CDR2 ANQGSEA. CDR3 residues: CSVKGGITDTQYF. CDR3 sequence (DNA): TGCAGCGTTAAGGGAGGAATCACAGATACGCAGTATTTT.

The chain is built from TRBV29-1 and TRBJ1-2; 9 bases align to TRBD1. The CDR3 consists of 14 residues. In germline, CDR1 is SQVTM, CDR2 ANQGSEA. V gave up 1 base and J gave up 6 bases; unmatched junction bases: 6. CDR3 bases: TGCAGCGTTGAAGGACAGGGGGTATTGGATGGCTACACCTTC. Residues: CSVEGQGVLDGYTF. Supplemented by reference TRBV29-1 and TRBJ1-2, the full variable domain reads SAVISQKPSRDICQRGTSLTIQCQVDSQVTMMFWYRQQPGQSLTLIATANQGSEATYESGFVIDKFPISRPNLTFSTLTVSNMSPEDSSIYLCSVEGQGVLDGYTFGSGTRLTVV.

This clone came up a few times. The CDR3 DNA reads as TGTGCCAGCAGCTTAGATCTCCGGGGGAACACTGAAGCTTTCTTT. Translation gives CASSLDLRGNTEAFF. V usage is TRBV11-3 and J usage is TRBJ1-1; D uncertain. This CDR3 has 15 residues. The germline CDR1 and CDR2 sequences are SGHNT and YENEEA. The V end lost 0 bases, the J end lost 1 base, and 9 bases lay between the germline ends.